Listed below are T cell receptor beta chains from one sample, sequenced in a study of blood T cell repertoires in COVID-19. The protocol was immunoSEQ multiplex PCR, while the TCRdb copy is restricted to in-frame clones and leaves out a portion. The repertoire holds some 290,000 clones, with around 92% as singletons. The sample comprised PBMCs or T cells enriched from blood (not recorded which). The receptors here all came from a woman aged 25-40 years who had recovered from COVID-19. CDR3s include the opening cysteine and the closing phenylalanine or tryptophan. The order of the fields is clone size, D gene, J gene, V gene, CDR3 protein, CDR3 DNA. A D gene is named only where the DNA matches it firmly. Rows give clone size only sometimes, using once, few, many, or a class for an expanded clone.

clone_size: -; d_call: -; j_call: TRBJ2-3; v_call: TRBV6-5; cdr3_aa: CASQNSDTQYF; cdr3_nt: TGTGCCAGCCAGAATTCAGATACGCAGTATTTT
clone_size: -; d_call: TRBD1; j_call: TRBJ1-3; v_call: TRBV15; cdr3_aa: CATKSLGQGSNTIYF; cdr3_nt: TGTGCCACCAAGAGCCTTGGACAGGGTTCTAACACCATATATTTT
clone_size: once; d_call: TRBD1; j_call: TRBJ2-7; v_call: TRBV4-1; cdr3_aa: CASSQEGTGGEQYF; cdr3_nt: TGCGCCAGCAGCCAAGAAGGGACAGGGGGCGAGCAGTACTTC
clone_size: -; d_call: TRBD2; j_call: TRBJ2-1; v_call: TRBV6-5; cdr3_aa: CASSSAGEGDDEQFF; cdr3_nt: TGTGCCAGCAGTTCAGCGGGAGAGGGTGATGATGAGCAGTTCTTC
clone_size: -; d_call: TRBD1; j_call: TRBJ2-7; v_call: TRBV19; cdr3_aa: CASSHQKDRGEQYF; cdr3_nt: TGTGCCAGTAGCCATCAGAAGGACAGGGGCGAGCAGTACTTC
clone_size: -; d_call: -; j_call: TRBJ2-1; v_call: TRBV7-9; cdr3_aa: CASGGSSYNEQFF; cdr3_nt: TGTGCCAGCGGGGGGAGCTCCTACAATGAGCAGTTCTTC
clone_size: -; d_call: -; j_call: TRBJ2-1; v_call: TRBV12-3/TRBV12-4; cdr3_aa: CASTLLSPVEQFF; cdr3_nt: TGTGCCAGCACCCTCCTCTCTCCGGTTGAGCAGTTCTTC
clone_size: -; d_call: -; j_call: TRBJ1-4; v_call: TRBV30; cdr3_aa: CAWSVLLNGKLFF; cdr3_nt: TGTGCCTGGAGTGTACTACTCAATGGAAAACTGTTTTTT
clone_size: -; d_call: TRBD1; j_call: TRBJ1-2; v_call: TRBV28; cdr3_aa: CASRVQGDRGYTF; cdr3_nt: TGTGCCAGCAGAGTGCAGGGGGACCGAGGCTACACCTTC
clone_size: -; d_call: TRBD2; j_call: TRBJ2-2; v_call: TRBV11-3; cdr3_aa: CASSPSGRAQSGELFF; cdr3_nt: TGTGCCAGCAGCCCTAGCGGGAGAGCACAATCCGGGGAGCTGTTTTTT
clone_size: -; d_call: -; j_call: TRBJ2-1; v_call: TRBV29-1; cdr3_aa: CSVELPSSYNEQFF; cdr3_nt: TGCAGCGTTGAACTCCCCTCCTCCTACAATGAGCAGTTCTTC
clone_size: -; d_call: -; j_call: TRBJ1-4; v_call: TRBV6-2/TRBV6-3; cdr3_aa: CASSYLRTTNEKLFF; cdr3_nt: TGTGCCAGCAGCTATCTCAGAACAACTAATGAAAAACTGTTTTTT
clone_size: -; d_call: -; j_call: TRBJ2-7; v_call: TRBV9; cdr3_aa: CASSVEGVSYEQYF; cdr3_nt: TGTGCCAGCAGCGTAGAGGGGGTCTCCTACGAGCAGTACTTC
clone_size: -; d_call: TRBD2; j_call: TRBJ2-5; v_call: TRBV5-6; cdr3_aa: CASSLLSASGPLGTQYF; cdr3_nt: TGTGCCAGCAGCTTGCTTTCGGCTAGCGGGCCATTGGGGACCCAGTACTTC
clone_size: -; d_call: -; j_call: TRBJ1-1; v_call: TRBV5-1; cdr3_aa: CASSLGRQDTEAFF; cdr3_nt: TGCGCCAGCAGCTTGGGGCGCCAGGACACTGAAGCTTTCTTT
clone_size: once; d_call: TRBD1; j_call: TRBJ1-1; v_call: TRBV9; cdr3_aa: CASSENGQGAIEFTEAFF; cdr3_nt: TGTGCCAGCAGCGAGAACGGGCAGGGGGCGATTGAATTCACTGAAGCTTTCTTT
clone_size: -; d_call: -; j_call: TRBJ1-6; v_call: TRBV7-6; cdr3_aa: CASSARIGGGADSSPLHF; cdr3_nt: TGTGCCAGCAGCGCCAGAATCGGTGGGGGCGCCGATAGTTCACCCCTCCACTTT
clone_size: -; d_call: TRBD2; j_call: TRBJ2-7; v_call: TRBV3-1/TRBV3-2; cdr3_aa: CASSQTSGRLLIEQYF; cdr3_nt: TGTGCCAGCAGCCAAACTAGCGGGAGGTTACTGATAGAGCAGTACTTC
clone_size: -; d_call: -; j_call: TRBJ2-3; v_call: TRBV27; cdr3_aa: CASSIGAGTDTQYF; cdr3_nt: TGTGCCAGCAGTATAGGGGCAGGCACCGATACGCAGTATTTT
clone_size: once; d_call: TRBD2; j_call: TRBJ2-3; v_call: TRBV7-9; cdr3_aa: CASSSSRGLAEDTQYF; cdr3_nt: TGTGCCAGCAGCTCCTCAAGGGGACTAGCAGAAGATACGCAGTATTTT
clone_size: -; d_call: -; j_call: TRBJ1-2; v_call: TRBV4-2; cdr3_aa: CASSQGISNYGYTF; cdr3_nt: TGTGCCAGCAGCCAGGGCATCTCTAACTATGGCTACACCTTC
clone_size: -; d_call: -; j_call: TRBJ2-7; v_call: TRBV3-1/TRBV3-2; cdr3_aa: CASSQSSYEQYF; cdr3_nt: TGTGCCAGCAGCCAATCTAGCTACGAGCAGTACTTC
clone_size: -; d_call: TRBD1; j_call: TRBJ2-5; v_call: TRBV7-9; cdr3_aa: CAIRTGDDRTQYF; cdr3_nt: TGTGCCATCCGGACAGGGGATGATCGGACCCAGTACTTC
clone_size: -; d_call: TRBD2; j_call: TRBJ2-7; v_call: TRBV7-9; cdr3_aa: CASSSSGTRRYEQYF; cdr3_nt: TGTGCCAGCAGCTCTTCCGGGACTAGAAGGTACGAGCAGTACTTC
clone_size: -; d_call: -; j_call: TRBJ2-1; v_call: TRBV2; cdr3_aa: CASKNPRRAYNEQFF; cdr3_nt: TGTGCCAGCAAAAACCCGAGGCGGGCCTACAATGAGCAGTTCTTC
clone_size: -; d_call: -; j_call: TRBJ1-2; v_call: TRBV19; cdr3_aa: CASSEQGRGVYGYTF; cdr3_nt: TGTGCCAGTAGCGAACAGGGTCGTGGGGTCTATGGCTACACCTTC
clone_size: -; d_call: TRBD1; j_call: TRBJ2-7; v_call: TRBV18; cdr3_aa: CASSSQGGRDSKQYF; cdr3_nt: TGTGCCAGCTCATCTCAAGGGGGCAGGGATAGCAAGCAGTACTTC
clone_size: -; d_call: -; j_call: TRBJ1-2; v_call: TRBV6-1; cdr3_aa: CASSEFTPGYGYTF; cdr3_nt: TGTGCCAGCAGTGAATTCACCCCGGGCTATGGCTACACCTTC
clone_size: -; d_call: TRBD2; j_call: TRBJ2-2; v_call: TRBV19; cdr3_aa: CASRLAGGPLSGELFF; cdr3_nt: TGTGCCAGTAGACTAGCGGGAGGCCCGTTGTCCGGGGAGCTGTTTTTT
clone_size: -; d_call: -; j_call: TRBJ1-5; v_call: TRBV7-8; cdr3_aa: CASTLRGDSNQPQHF; cdr3_nt: TGTGCCAGCACCCTCCGGGGGGATAGCAATCAGCCCCAGCATTTT
clone_size: -; d_call: TRBD1; j_call: TRBJ2-1; v_call: TRBV10-3; cdr3_aa: CAILIGQGGNEQFF; cdr3_nt: TGTGCCATCCTTATTGGACAGGGGGGGAATGAGCAGTTCTTC
clone_size: -; d_call: TRBD1; j_call: TRBJ1-1; v_call: TRBV19; cdr3_aa: CASSTTGTGASEAFF; cdr3_nt: TGTGCCAGTAGTACTACCGGGACAGGCGCCTCTGAAGCTTTCTTT
clone_size: -; d_call: -; j_call: TRBJ1-2; v_call: TRBV10-3; cdr3_aa: CAIKDTNYGYTF; cdr3_nt: TGTGCCATCAAGGACACTAACTATGGCTACACCTTC
clone_size: -; d_call: TRBD2; j_call: TRBJ2-5; v_call: TRBV30; cdr3_aa: CAWSVGLAGWETQYF; cdr3_nt: TGTGCCTGGAGTGTAGGGCTAGCGGGATGGGAGACCCAGTACTTC
clone_size: -; d_call: -; j_call: TRBJ1-1; v_call: TRBV5-1; cdr3_aa: CASSPLPGRGGTEAFF; cdr3_nt: TGCGCCAGCAGCCCACTTCCGGGACGGGGAGGCACTGAAGCTTTCTTT
clone_size: -; d_call: TRBD1; j_call: TRBJ2-7; v_call: TRBV9; cdr3_aa: CASSVAGTDFYEQYF; cdr3_nt: TGTGCCAGCAGCGTAGCTGGGACAGACTTCTACGAGCAGTACTTC
clone_size: -; d_call: -; j_call: TRBJ2-2; v_call: TRBV18; cdr3_aa: CASSPLGLLNTGELFF; cdr3_nt: TGTGCCAGCTCACCACTCGGACTCCTGAACACCGGGGAGCTGTTTTTT